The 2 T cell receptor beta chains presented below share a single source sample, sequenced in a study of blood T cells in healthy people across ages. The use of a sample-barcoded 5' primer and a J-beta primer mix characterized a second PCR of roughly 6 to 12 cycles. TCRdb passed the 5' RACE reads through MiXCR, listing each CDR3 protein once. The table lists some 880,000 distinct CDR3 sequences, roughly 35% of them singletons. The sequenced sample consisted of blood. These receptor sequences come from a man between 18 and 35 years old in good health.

In DNA, the CDR3 is TGTGCCAGCAGCGTAGCTTTGGACAGGGGTCTGGTTGGCTACACCTTC. Translated, it gives CASSVALDRGLVGYTF. V gene TRBV9 combines with J gene TRBJ1-2, with 9 nucleotides matching TRBD1. Germline V CDR1 and CDR2: SGDLS, YYNGEE. The CDR3 runs to 16 residues. Losses at the gene ends were 0 bases for V and 7 bases for J; bases not matched to a gene: 10.

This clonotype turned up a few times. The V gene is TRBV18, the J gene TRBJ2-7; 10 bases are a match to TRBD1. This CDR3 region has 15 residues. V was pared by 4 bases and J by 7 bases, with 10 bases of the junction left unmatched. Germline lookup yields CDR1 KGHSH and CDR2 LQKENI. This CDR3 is CASSRGQGVYNEQYF. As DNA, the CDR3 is TGTGCCAGCTCACGAGGACAGGGGGTATACAATGAGCAGTACTTC.